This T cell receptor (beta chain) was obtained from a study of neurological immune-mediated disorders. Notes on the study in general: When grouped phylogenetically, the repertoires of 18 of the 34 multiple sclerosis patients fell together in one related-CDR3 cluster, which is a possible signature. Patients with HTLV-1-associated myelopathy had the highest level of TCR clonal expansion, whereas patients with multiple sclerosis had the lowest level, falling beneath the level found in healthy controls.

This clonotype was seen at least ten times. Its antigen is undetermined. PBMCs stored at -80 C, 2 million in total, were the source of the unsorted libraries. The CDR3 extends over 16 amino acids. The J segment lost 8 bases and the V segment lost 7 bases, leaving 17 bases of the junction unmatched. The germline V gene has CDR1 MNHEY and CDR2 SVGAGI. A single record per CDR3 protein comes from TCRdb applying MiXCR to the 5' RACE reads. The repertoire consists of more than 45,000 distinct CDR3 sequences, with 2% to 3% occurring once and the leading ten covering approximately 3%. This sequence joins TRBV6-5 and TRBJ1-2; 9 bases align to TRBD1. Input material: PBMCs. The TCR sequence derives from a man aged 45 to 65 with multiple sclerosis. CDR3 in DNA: TGTGCCAGCACCCCTGGCCCTGGACAGGGGAGGGTAGGCTACACCTTC. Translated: CASTPGPGQGRVGYTF.